These T cell receptor beta chains were read from a single sample in a study of T cell responses to AZD1222 COVID-19 vaccine. Repertoires were generated with immunoSEQ multiplex PCR, while TCRdb's copy carries only in-frame clones and drops some. There are tens of thousands of clones in the sample; just over 90% occur only once, and 5% to 6.5% lies in the top ten. The sequencing here drew on peripheral blood, taken on day 0 of AZD1222 vaccination. These receptors came from an adult in good health. Both conserved end residues are part of each CDR3. A D gene is named only where the DNA matches it firmly.

D,J,V,CDR3,DNA
TRBD2,TRBJ2-5,TRBV28,CASSGRGGTQYF,TGTGCCAGCAGTGGCCGGGGGGGGACCCAGTACTTC
NA,TRBJ1-2,TRBV6-2/TRBV6-3,CASRYSDYGYTF,TGTGCCAGCAGGTACAGCGACTATGGCTACACCTTC
TRBD1,TRBJ2-3,TRBV6-1,CASSDYGTGNPDTQYF,TGTGCCAGCAGTGATTACGGGACAGGGAACCCAGATACGCAGTATTTT
TRBD2,TRBJ2-2,TRBV5-1,CASSSTSGDGTGELFF,TGCGCCAGCAGCTCGACTAGCGGAGACGGCACCGGGGAGCTGTTTTTT
NA,TRBJ2-2,TRBV11-2,CASSLNGYTGELFF,TGTGCCAGCAGCCTTAACGGTTACACCGGGGAGCTGTTTTTT
TRBD1,TRBJ2-3,TRBV24-1,CATSEGGTGSTDTQYF,TGTGCCACCAGTGAGGGAGGGACAGGGAGCACAGATACGCAGTATTTT
NA,TRBJ1-1,TRBV4-1,CASSPGSPASTEAFF,TGCGCCAGCAGCCCAGGGAGTCCCGCCAGCACTGAAGCTTTCTTT
TRBD2,TRBJ2-1,TRBV5-4,CASSLAAAGGPHEQFF,TGTGCCAGCAGCTTGGCGGCAGCGGGAGGGCCACATGAGCAGTTCTTC
TRBD1,TRBJ2-5,TRBV4-1,CASRPRQGEEETQYF,TGCGCCAGCAGACCTCGACAGGGAGAGGAGGAGACCCAGTACTTC
NA,TRBJ1-2,TRBV4-1,CASSQESTGTYGYTF,TGCGCCAGCAGCCAAGAGAGTACAGGGACCTATGGCTACACCTTC